The clone carrying this T cell receptor beta chain was observed many times. Its antigen is undetermined. Not enrolled were patients with uncontrolled infection, other autoimmune disease, pregnancy or lactation. The data stem from a study of T cells in Graves' hyperthyroidism and ophthalmopathy. Points from the study as a whole: Stable hyperthyroidism and ophthalmopathy were separated using 13 V-J signatures.

RNA transcripts provided the source from which TCR beta CDR3 regions were amplified. HTBI primers drove first-round RT-PCR of the TCR CDR3. MiXCR, applied by TCRdb to the multiplex PCR reads, yields one record per CDR3 protein. The data show around 420,000 distinct CDR3 sequences, roughly 15% seen once. Germline V gene data show CDR1 as MDHEN and CDR2 as SYDVKM. This CDR3 has 14 amino acids. Trimming took 7 bases from V and 5 from J; bases not matched to a gene: 8. The J gene is TRBJ2-1, the V gene TRBV28; 7 bases fit TRBD2. The specimen sequenced was blood. The TCR comes from a woman aged 18-29 years with Graves' hyperthyroidism. CDR3 nucleotide sequence: TGTGCCAGCACTAATAGCGGGTCTCACAATGAGCAGTTCTTC. It codes for CASTNSGSHNEQFF.